This T cell receptor (beta chain) was documented in a study of beta chain features in type 1 diabetes. Overall study results and limits: Any PCR bias toward short templates would affect both groups alike. Among patients, naive, central memory and Treg TCRB repertoires appeared more similar than among healthy donors. Cells with high TCR expression could be over-represented by cDNA sequencing.

This CDR3 has 13 amino acids. The germline CDR1 and CDR2 sequences are GTSNPN and SVGIG (reference sequence). The germline V and J ends were trimmed by 1 base and 4 bases, with 10 bases remaining between them. Worth noting for this clone: Its antigen is currently unknown.

The entirety of the isolated RNA underwent reverse transcription, so expressed TCRB transcripts were sequenced. TCRdb keeps only in-frame clones here, not all; method: immunoSEQ multiplex PCR. This sample has under 250,000 clones, with around a quarter found just once. Once sorted, every population was more than 95% pure. The chain has TRBV30 and TRBJ1-1, with D perhaps TRBD1 (6 bases). The TCR sequence derives from a man in his thirties or forties in good health. The sequencing sample was made of central memory CD4+ T cells from blood. CDR3 sequence (DNA): TGTGCCTGGAGTGACAAGGGGGGCACTGAAGCTTTCTTT. It is translated as CAWSDKGGTEAFF.